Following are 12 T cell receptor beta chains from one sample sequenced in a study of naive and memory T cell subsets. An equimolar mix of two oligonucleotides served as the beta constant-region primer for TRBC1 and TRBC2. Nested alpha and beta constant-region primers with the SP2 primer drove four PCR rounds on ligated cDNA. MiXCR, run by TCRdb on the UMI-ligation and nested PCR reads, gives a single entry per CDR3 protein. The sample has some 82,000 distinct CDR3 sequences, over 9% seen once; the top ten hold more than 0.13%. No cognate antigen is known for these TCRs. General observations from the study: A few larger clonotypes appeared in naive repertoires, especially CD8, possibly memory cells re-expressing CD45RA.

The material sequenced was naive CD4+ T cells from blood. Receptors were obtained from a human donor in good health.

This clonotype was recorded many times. CDR3 residues: CASSFAGAKETQYF. As DNA, the CDR3 is TGTGCCAGCAGTTTTGCGGGGGCCAAAGAGACCCAGTACTTC. The chain carries TRBV27 and TRBJ2-5, with D tentatively TRBD2 (7 bases). From germline, CDR1 is MNHEY and CDR2 SMNVEV (reference sequence). V was clipped by 3 bases and J by 3 bases, with 11 bases between them. The CDR3 has 14 residues.

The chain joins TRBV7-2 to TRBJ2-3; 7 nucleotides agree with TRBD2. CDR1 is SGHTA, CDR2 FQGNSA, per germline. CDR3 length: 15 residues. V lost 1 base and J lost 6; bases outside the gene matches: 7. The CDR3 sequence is CASSLVAGAVDTQYF. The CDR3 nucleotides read TGTGCCAGCAGCTTAGTAGCGGGCGCCGTTGATACGCAGTATTTT.

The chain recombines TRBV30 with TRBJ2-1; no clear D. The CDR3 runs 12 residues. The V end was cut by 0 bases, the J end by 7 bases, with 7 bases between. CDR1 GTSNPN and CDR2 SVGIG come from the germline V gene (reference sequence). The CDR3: CAWSVPWNEQFF. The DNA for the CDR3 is TGTGCCTGGAGTGTACCATGGAATGAGCAGTTCTTC.

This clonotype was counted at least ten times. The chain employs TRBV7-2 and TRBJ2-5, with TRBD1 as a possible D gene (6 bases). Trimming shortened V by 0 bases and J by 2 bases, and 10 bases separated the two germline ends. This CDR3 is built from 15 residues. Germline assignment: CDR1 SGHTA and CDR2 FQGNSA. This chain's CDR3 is CASSLAAGQQETQYF. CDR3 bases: TGTGCCAGCAGCTTAGCCGCCGGACAGCAAGAGACCCAGTACTTC.

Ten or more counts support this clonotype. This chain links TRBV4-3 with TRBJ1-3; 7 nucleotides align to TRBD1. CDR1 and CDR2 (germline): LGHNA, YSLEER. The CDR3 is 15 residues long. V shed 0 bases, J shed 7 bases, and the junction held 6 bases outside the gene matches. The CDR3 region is CASSQEGTAGNTIYF. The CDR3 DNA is TGCGCCAGCAGCCAAGAGGGGACAGCGGGCAACACCATATATTTT.

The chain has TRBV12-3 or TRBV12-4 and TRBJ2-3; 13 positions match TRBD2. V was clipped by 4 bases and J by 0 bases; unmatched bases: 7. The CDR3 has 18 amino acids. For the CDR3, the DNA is TGTGCCAGCAGTTCCGGGACTAGCGGGGCCCGTAGCACAGATACGCAGTATTTT. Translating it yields CASSSGTSGARSTDTQYF.

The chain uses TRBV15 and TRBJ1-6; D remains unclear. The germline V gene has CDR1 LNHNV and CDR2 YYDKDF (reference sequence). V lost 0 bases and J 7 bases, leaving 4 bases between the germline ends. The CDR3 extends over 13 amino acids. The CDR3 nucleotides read TGTGCCACCAGCAGAGAGCCGAATTCACCCCTCCACTTT. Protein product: CATSREPNSPLHF.

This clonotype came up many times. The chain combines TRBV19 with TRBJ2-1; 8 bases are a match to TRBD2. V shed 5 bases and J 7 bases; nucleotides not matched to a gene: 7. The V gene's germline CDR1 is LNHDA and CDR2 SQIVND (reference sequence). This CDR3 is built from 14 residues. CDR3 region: CASSWLAGYNEQFF. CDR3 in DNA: TGTGCCAGTAGTTGGTTAGCGGGGTATAATGAGCAGTTCTTC.

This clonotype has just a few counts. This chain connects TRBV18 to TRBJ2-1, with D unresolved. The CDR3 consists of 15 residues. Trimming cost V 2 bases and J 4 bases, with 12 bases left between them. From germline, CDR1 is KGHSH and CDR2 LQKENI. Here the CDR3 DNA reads TGTGCCAGCTCACCAAATGTGGACCGGTACAATGAGCAGTTCTTC. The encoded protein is CASSPNVDRYNEQFF.

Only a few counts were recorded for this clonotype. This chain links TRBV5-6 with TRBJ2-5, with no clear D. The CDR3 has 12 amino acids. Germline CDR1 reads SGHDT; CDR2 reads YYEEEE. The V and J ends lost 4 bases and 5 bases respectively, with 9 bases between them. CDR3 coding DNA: TGTGCCAGCAGCCCCCGGCTTGAGACCCAGTACTTC. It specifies CASSPRLETQYF. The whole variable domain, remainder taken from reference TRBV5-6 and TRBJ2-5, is DAGVTQSPTHLIKTRGQQVTLRCSPKSGHDTVSWYQQALGQGPQFIFQYYEEEERQRGNFPDRFSGHQFPNYSSELNVNALLLGDSALYLCASSPRLETQYFGPGTRLLVL.

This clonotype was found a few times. CDR3 region: CSAGQNSGVYEQYF. In DNA, the CDR3 is TGCAGTGCCGGGCAAAATAGCGGGGTCTACGAGCAGTACTTC. The rearrangement uses TRBV20-1 and TRBJ2-7; 8 positions match TRBD2. From germline, CDR1 is DFQATT and CDR2 SNEGSKA (reference sequence). V lost 6 bases to trimming and J lost 3 bases; unmatched junction nucleotides: 10. The CDR3 has 14 amino acids.

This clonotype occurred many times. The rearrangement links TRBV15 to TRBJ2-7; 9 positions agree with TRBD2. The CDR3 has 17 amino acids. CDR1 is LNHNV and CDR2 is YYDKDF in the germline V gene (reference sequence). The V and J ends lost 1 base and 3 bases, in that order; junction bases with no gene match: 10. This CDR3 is CATSRVAGEGVHYEQYF. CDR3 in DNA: TGTGCCACCAGCAGAGTAGCGGGAGAAGGAGTCCACTACGAGCAGTACTTC.